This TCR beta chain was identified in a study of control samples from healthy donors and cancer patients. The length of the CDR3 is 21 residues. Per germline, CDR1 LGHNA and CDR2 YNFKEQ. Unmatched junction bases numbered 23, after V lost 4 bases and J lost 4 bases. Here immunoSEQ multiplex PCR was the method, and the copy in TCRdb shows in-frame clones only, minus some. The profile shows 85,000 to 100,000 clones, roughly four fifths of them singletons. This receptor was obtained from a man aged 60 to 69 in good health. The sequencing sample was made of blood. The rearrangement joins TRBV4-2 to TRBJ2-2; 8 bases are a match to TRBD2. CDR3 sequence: CASSPTHLTGGLASGTGELFF. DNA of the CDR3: TGTGCCAGCAGCCCGACCCACCTAACGGGAGGGCTGGCTTCCGGCACCGGGGAGCTGTTTTTT.